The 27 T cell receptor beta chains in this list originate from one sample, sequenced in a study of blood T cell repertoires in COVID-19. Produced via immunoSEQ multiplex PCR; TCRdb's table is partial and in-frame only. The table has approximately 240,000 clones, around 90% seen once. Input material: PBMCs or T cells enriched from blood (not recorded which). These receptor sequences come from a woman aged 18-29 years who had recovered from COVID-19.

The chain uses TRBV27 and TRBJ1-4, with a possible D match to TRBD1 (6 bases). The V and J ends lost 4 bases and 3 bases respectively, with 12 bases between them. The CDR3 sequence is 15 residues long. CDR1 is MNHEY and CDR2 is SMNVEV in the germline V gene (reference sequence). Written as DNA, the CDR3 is TGTGCCAGCAGTTCACAGGGACGTCCTAATGAAAAACTGTTTTTT. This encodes CASSSQGRPNEKLFF.

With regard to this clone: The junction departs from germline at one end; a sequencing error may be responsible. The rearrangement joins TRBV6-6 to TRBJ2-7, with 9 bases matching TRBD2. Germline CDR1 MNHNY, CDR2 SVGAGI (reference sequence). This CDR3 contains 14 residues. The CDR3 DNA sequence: TGTGCCGGCAGGACTAGCGCGAACTCCTACGAGCAGTACTTC. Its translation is CAGRTSANSYEQYF.

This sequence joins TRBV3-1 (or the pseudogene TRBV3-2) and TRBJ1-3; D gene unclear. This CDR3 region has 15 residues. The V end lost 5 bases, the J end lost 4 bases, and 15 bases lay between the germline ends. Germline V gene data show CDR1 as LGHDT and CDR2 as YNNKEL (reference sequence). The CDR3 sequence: CASSDPEGEGNTIYF. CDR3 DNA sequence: TGTGCCAGCAGCGATCCGGAGGGCGAGGGAAACACCATATATTTT.

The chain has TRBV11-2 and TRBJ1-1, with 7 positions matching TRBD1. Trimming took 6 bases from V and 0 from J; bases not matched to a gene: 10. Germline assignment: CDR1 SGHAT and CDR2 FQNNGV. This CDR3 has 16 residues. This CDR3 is CASRSVQGSMNTEAFF. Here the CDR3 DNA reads TGTGCCAGCAGATCGGTACAGGGGAGCATGAACACTGAAGCTTTCTTT.

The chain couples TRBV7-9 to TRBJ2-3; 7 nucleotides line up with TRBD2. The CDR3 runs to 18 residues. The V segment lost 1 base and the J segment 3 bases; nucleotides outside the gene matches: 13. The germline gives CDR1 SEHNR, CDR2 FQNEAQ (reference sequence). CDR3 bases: TGTGCCAGCAGCTTAGGGCGGGGGAACCTGGGGTCGACAGATACGCAGTATTTT. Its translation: CASSLGRGNLGSTDTQYF.

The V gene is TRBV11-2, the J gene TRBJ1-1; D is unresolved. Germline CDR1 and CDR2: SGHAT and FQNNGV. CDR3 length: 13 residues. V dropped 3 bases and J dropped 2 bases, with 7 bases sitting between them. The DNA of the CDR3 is TGTGCCAGCAGCTTCGGAGCTAACACTGAAGCTTTCTTT. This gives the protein CASSFGANTEAFF.

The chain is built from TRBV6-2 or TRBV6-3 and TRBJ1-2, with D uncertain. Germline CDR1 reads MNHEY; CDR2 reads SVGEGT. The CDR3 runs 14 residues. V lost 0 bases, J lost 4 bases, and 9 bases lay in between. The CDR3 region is CASSYSNSRYGYTF. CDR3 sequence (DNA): TGTGCCAGCAGTTACTCGAACAGTCGCTATGGCTACACCTTC.

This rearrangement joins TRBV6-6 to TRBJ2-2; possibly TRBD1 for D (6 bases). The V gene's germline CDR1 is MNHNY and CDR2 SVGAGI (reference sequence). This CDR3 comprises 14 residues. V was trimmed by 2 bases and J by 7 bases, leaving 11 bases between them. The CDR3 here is CASSYLPTGGELFF. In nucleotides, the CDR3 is TGTGCCAGCAGTTACCTCCCGACAGGCGGGGAGCTGTTTTTT.

This chain's CDR3 is CATYTGSEGYTF. In nucleotides, the CDR3 is TGTGCCACCTATACAGGTTCAGAGGGCTACACCTTC. This chain uses TRBV10-3 with TRBJ1-2, with D perhaps TRBD1 (5 bases). The V gene's germline CDR1 is ENHRY and CDR2 SYGVKD. The CDR3 runs 12 residues. Trimming took 10 bases from V and 8 from J, leaving 17 bases between them.

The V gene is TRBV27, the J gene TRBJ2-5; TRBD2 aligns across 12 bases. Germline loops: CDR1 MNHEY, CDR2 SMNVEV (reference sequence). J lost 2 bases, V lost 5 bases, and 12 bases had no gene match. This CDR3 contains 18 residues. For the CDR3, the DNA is TGTGCCAGCAGTCCTCCTTCTAGCGGGAGGGCCCTACAAGAGACCCAGTACTTC. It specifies CASSPPSSGRALQETQYF.

This CDR3 reads CASSQGTGWSPLHF. The CDR3 DNA follows: TGTGCCAGCAGCCAAGGTACAGGGTGGTCACCCCTCCACTTT. The chain uses TRBV3-1 (or the pseudogene TRBV3-2) and TRBJ1-6, with TRBD1 as a possible D gene (6 bases). V lost 1 base to trimming and J lost 10 bases, with 11 bases between them. The CDR3 totals 14 residues. Germline lookup yields CDR1 LGHDT and CDR2 YNNKEL (reference sequence).

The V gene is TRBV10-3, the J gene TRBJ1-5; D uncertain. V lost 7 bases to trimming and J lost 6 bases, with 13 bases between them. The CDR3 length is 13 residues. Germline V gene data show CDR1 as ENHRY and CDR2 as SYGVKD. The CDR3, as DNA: TGTGCCATCATGTCGCAGTTGTCTCAGCCCCAGCATTTT. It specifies CAIMSQLSQPQHF.

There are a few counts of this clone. CDR3 amino acids: CASSLAVTGERSNQPQHF. The CDR3 bases are TGTGCCAGCAGCTTGGCCGTCACAGGGGAGAGGAGCAATCAGCCCCAGCATTTT. This chain joins TRBV5-5 and TRBJ1-5; 7 bases match TRBD1. The CDR3 extends over 18 amino acids. The J segment lost 1 base and the V segment lost 0 bases, leaving 10 bases of the junction unmatched. The germline gives CDR1 SGHKS, CDR2 YYEKEE (reference sequence). Using reference TRBV5-5 and TRBJ1-5 for the parts outside the CDR3, the full variable domain is DAGVTQSPTHLIKTRGQQVTLRCSPISGHKSVSWYQQVLGQGPQFIFQYYEKEERGRGNFPDRFSARQFPNYSSELNVNALLLGDSALYLCASSLAVTGERSNQPQHFGDGTRLSIL.

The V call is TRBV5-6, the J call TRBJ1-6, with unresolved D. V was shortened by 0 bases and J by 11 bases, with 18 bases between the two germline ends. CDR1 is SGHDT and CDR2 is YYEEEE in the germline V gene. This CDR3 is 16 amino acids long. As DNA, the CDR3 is TGTGCCAGCAGCTTGGGTAGTTGGTACCCTGGTACACCCCTCCACTTT. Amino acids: CASSLGSWYPGTPLHF.

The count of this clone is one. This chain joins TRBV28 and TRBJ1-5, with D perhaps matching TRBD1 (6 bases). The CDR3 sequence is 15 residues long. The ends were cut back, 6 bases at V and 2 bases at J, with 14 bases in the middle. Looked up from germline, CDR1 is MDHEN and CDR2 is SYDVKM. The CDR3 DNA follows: TGTGCCAGCAGCGGGGGGCAAGGGGGCAATCAGCCCCAGCATTTT. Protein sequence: CASSGGQGGNQPQHF.

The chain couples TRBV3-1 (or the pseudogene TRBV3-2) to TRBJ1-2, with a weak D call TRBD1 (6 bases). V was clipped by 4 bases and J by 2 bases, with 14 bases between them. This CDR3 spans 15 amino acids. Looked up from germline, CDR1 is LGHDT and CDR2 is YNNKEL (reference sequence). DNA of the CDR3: TGTGCCAGCAGCCGGGCGGGGGGCCTCAACTATGGCTACACCTTC. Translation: CASSRAGGLNYGYTF.

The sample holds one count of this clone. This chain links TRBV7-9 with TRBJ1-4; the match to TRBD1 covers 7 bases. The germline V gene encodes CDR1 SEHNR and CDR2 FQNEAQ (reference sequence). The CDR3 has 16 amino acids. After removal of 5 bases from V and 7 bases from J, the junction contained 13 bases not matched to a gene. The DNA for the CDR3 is TGTGCCAGCAGCCCGACTACAGGGGTCCCTGGTGAAAAACTGTTTTTT. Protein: CASSPTTGVPGEKLFF.

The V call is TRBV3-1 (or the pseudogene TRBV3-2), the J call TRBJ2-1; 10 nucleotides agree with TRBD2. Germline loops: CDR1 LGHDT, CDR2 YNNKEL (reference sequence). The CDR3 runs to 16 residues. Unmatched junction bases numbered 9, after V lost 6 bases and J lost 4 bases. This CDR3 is CASSRRGAGGYNEQFF. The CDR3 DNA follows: TGTGCCAGCAGTCGGAGGGGAGCGGGAGGGTACAATGAGCAGTTCTTC.

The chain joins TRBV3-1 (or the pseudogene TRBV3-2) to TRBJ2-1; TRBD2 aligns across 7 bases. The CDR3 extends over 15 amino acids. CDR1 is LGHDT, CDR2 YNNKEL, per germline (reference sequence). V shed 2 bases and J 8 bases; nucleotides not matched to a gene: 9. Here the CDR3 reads CASSQQAGPWDEQFF. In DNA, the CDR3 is TGTGCCAGCAGCCAACAAGCGGGGCCTTGGGATGAGCAGTTCTTC.

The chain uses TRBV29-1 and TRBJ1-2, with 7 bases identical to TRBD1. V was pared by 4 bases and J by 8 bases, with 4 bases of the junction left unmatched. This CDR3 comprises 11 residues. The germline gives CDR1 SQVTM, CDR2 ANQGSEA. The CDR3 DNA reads TGCAGCGTTGGGGACAGCATAGGCTACACCTTC. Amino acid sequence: CSVGDSIGYTF.

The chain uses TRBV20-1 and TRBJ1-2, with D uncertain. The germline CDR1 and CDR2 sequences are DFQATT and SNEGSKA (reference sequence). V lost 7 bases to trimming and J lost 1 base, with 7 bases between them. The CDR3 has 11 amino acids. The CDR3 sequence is CSGPVNYGYTF. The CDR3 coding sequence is TGCAGTGGCCCAGTTAACTATGGCTACACCTTC.

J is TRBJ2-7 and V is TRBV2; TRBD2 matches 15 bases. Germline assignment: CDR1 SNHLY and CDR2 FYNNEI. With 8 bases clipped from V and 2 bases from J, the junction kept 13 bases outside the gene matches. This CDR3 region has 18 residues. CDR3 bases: TGTGCCAGCTCTTTCCTCCGGGGACTAGCGGGGGGCCCCTACGAGCAGTACTTC. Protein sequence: CASSFLRGLAGGPYEQYF.

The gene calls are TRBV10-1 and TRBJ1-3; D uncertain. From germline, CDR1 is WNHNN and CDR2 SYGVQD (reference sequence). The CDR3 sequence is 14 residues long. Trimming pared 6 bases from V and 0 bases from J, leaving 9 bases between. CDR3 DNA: TGCGCCAGCAGGGAGGCAGGCTCTGGAAACACCATATATTTT. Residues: CASREAGSGNTIYF.

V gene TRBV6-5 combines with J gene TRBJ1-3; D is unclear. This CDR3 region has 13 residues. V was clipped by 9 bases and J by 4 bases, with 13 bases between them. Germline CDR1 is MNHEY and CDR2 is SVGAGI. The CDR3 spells CASAEGRGNTIYF. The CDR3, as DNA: TGTGCCAGTGCTGAGGGCAGGGGAAACACCATATATTTT.

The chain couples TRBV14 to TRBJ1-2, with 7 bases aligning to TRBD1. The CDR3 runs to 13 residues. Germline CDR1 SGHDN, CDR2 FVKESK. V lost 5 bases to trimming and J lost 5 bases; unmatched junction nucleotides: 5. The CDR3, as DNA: TGTGCCAGCAGCGAATGGACAGGATATGGCTACACCTTC. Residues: CASSEWTGYGYTF.

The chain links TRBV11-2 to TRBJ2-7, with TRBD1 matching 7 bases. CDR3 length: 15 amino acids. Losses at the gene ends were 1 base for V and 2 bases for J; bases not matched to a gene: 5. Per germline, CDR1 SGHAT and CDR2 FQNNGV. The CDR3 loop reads CASSLGSGTAYEQYF. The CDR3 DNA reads TGTGCCAGCAGCTTAGGCTCCGGGACAGCCTACGAGCAGTACTTC.

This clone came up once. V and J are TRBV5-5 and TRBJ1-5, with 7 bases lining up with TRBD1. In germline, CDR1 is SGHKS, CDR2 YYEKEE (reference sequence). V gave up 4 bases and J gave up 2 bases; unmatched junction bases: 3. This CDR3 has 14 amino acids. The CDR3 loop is CASSRGTGNQPQHF. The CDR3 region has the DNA TGTGCCAGCAGCCGGGGGACAGGCAATCAGCCCCAGCATTTT.